This T cell receptor beta chain is from a study of vaccination and CD4 T cells after COVID-19. About the study: Samples taken post-COVID came a median around 100 days after diagnosis, ranging from 35 to 161. Typically, post-vaccine samples were obtained a median approximately 67 days after dose two, within a range of 14 to 241. Control cultures used a CEFX viral epitope pool, an HIV-1 Nef peptide pool, or no peptide.

Noted treatment: roughly ten-day PBMC culture with coronavirus spike peptide pools or control peptides (ViraFEST assay). This clonotype appeared a few times. Its antigen is currently unknown. CD4+ T cells that had been cultured provided DNA sequenced with the Oncomine TCR Beta short-read assay. TCRdb passed the PCR reads through MiXCR, listing each CDR3 protein once. The sample holds roughly 14,000 distinct CDR3 sequences; about 60% are singletons and the top ten take more than 5%. This CDR3 is built from 13 residues. CDR1 and CDR2 (germline): SGHNT, YYREEE (reference sequence). J lost 6 bases, V lost 1 base, and 2 bases had no gene match.

The genes are TRBV5-4 and TRBJ2-7; TRBD1 matches 9 bases. Material for sequencing was CD4+ T cells from blood, cultured in vitro. This sequence originates from a human donor who had recovered from COVID-19. The CDR3 sequence: CASSLWDRVEQYF. The DNA for the CDR3 is TGTGCCAGCAGCTTGTGGGACAGGGTCGAGCAGTACTTC.